The text below deals with one T cell receptor beta chain. Its antigen has not been determined. The record has no base qualities; no much larger clone is one base away. This sample is part of a study of blood T cell repertoires in COVID-19 (dated by TCRdb to the early 2020s). About the investigation overall: Samples from collaborators originated in the United States, Italy and Spain and spanned both the acute and convalescent phases of COVID-19. The prospective study material was composed of cDNA or gDNA derived from T cells, B-cell-depleted T cells, or PBMCs. Deeply sampled blood TCRbeta repertoires from subjects exposed to, actively infected with, or recovered from COVID-19 were included in the dataset. The repertoires were released in a freely available public database meant as a resource for research on the immune response to SARS-CoV-2. Samples came from the ongoing ImmuneRACE study (first 160 participants) plus 1,254 subjects from 6 global collaborators. Sample metadata almost always included a de-identified subject ID, COVID-19 status, age in years and sex. Where available, HLA class I and class II types were obtained from metadata supplied by the sample provider rather than from assay-based typing.

CDR1 and CDR2 (SNHLY, FYNNEI) derive from the germline V gene. Deletion took 6 bases off V and 5 bases off J, with a span of 25 bases between the germline ends. The CDR3, cysteine through phenylalanine, is 17 amino acids long. Just the 51-base CDR3 DNA is kept, in frame starting at base 1. Study-wide conclusions, independent of this receptor: The amount of clinical and demographic metadata varied by source and participant and was provided uncurated.

TCRbeta CDR3 regions were amplified from genomic DNA using the immunoSEQ Assay, a bias-controlled multiplex PCR. In the paper's pipeline: The number of nucleated cells in each sample was estimated from the amplification of reference gene primers within the assay. To quantify the absolute abundance of each unique TCRbeta CDR3 rearrangement, sequence reads were collapsed and filtered. For each sample, productive Simpson clonality was calculated as the square root of Simpson's diversity index across productive rearrangements. Drawn from immuneACCESS, this table holds only the in-frame rearrangements with V and J called that TCRdb kept. Clones are partly lost; checked studies trace under half to an unresolved V gene and leave the rest unexplained. V and J calls and clone size follow that table, whereas D and trimming were derived from the DNA. The sample records just under 350,000 clones, approximately 87% of which are singletons. The ten largest clones add up to around 6% of the sample.

At one collaborating source in Seattle, patients were enrolled during active infection and were followed longitudinally through the course of disease. The collaborating institutions used their own protocols to collect whole blood in K2EDTA tubes. For TCRbeta analysis, collaborators shipped samples as frozen whole blood, isolated PBMCs, or DNA extracted from either of those sample types. Sequencing was performed on peripheral blood. This sequence originates from a woman in her forties or fifties with COVID-19, enrolled during active disease. The chain uses TRBV2 and TRBJ2-5, and the D gene may be TRBD2, 5 bases matching. The nucleotide sequence is given as TGTGCCAGCAGGGCGGGCAAGAACCCGAGACTGGAGGAGACCCAGTACTTC. This encodes CASRAGKNPRLEETQYF.